What follows is one T cell receptor (beta chain) and its context. The use of a sample-barcoded 5' primer and a J-beta primer mix characterized a second PCR of roughly 7 to 11 cycles. TCRdb independently ran MiXCR on the 5' RACE reads; one entry per CDR3 protein. The sample lists 1.5 million to 2 million distinct CDR3 sequences; about 49% were seen once. This sample stems from a study of blood T cells in healthy people across ages. Study-level information: In model experiments, template switching was able to capture about one barcoded beta molecule for every two T cells that were present.

Trimming stripped 2 bases from V and 2 bases from J, with 15 bases between. The CDR3 extends over 16 amino acids. Germline V gene data show CDR1 as SGHTA and CDR2 as FQGNSA. The V and J genes are TRBV7-2 and TRBJ2-5; D assignment may be TRBD1 or TRBD2 (5 bases each). The specimen sequenced was blood. This receptor was identified in a woman in her thirties or forties in good health. CDR3 nucleotide sequence: TGTGCCAGCAGCTTATCAGGGACCAGAGTTCAAGAGACCCAGTACTTC. The encoded protein is CASSLSGTRVQETQYF.